This T cell receptor (beta chain) comes out of a study of blood T cell repertoires in COVID-19. The CDR3 is 16 residues long. The V and J ends lost 0 bases and 0 bases respectively, with 9 bases between them. Germline V CDR1 and CDR2: SGHRS, YFSETQ. Generated by immunoSEQ multiplex PCR, the TCRdb table keeps only in-frame clones and is missing some. The sample has roughly 290,000 clones, about nine tenths seen once. Sequenced sample: PBMCs or T cells enriched from blood (not recorded which). This sequence joins TRBV5-1 and TRBJ1-4, with D possibly matching TRBD1 (5 bases). The clonotype originates from a woman aged 40-49 years who had recovered from COVID-19. Here the CDR3 DNA reads TGCGCCAGCAGCTTGGGACAGCTACCAACTAATGAAAAACTGTTTTTT. Amino acid sequence: CASSLGQLPTNEKLFF.